A single sample is the source of the 10 T cell receptor beta chains below, sequenced in a study of shared clonotypes between healthy human individuals. This table comes from immunoSEQ multiplex PCR, and its TCRdb copy is limited to in-frame clones, with some not included. The sample consists of about 2.3 million clones, approximately 93% of them appearing once. Sequencing was carried out using naive CD4+ T cells from PBMCs. As for subset: CD45RA+ positively selected. Receptors were obtained from a man aged 18 to 29 in good health. Some clones in this sample may be carry-over from other donors' samples.

The gene calls are TRBV27 and TRBJ2-7; 10 bases are a match to TRBD2. The CDR3 spans 16 residues. Germline trimming cut 6 bases from V and 2 bases from J; bases unmatched to any gene: 10. Germline V CDR1 and CDR2: MNHEY, SMNVEV (reference sequence). The CDR3 DNA reads as TGTGCCAGCAGAGTGCTAGCGGGAGCCCTCCCCTACGAGCAGTACTTC. This gives the protein CASRVLAGALPYEQYF.

Concerning this clone itself: In the same sample, other DNA sequences code for this CDR3. The J gene is TRBJ2-3, the V gene TRBV27, with D hard to call. Germline CDR1 is MNHEY and CDR2 is SMNVEV (reference sequence). V was shortened by 2 bases and J by 0 bases, with 6 bases between the two germline ends. CDR3 length: 14 residues. The CDR3 here is CASSLKRSTDTQYF. The CDR3 nucleotides are TGTGCCAGCAGTTTAAAGAGGAGCACAGATACGCAGTATTTT.

The chain is built from TRBV27 and TRBJ2-3; 8 nucleotides line up with TRBD2. The V gene end was trimmed by 6 bases and the J gene end by 2 bases; junction bases not matched to a gene: 10. The CDR3 length is 16 residues. CDR1 and CDR2 from the germline V gene are MNHEY and SMNVEV (reference sequence). CDR3 nucleotide sequence: TGTGCCAGCAGGCCGGGGGGGGCGCCCAACACAGATACGCAGTATTTT. This encodes CASRPGGAPNTDTQYF.

Comments on this clone: The sample contains more than one DNA sequence encoding this CDR3. This CDR3 is CASSSTSGSYNEQFF. The CDR3 bases are TGTGCCAGCTCATCTACTAGCGGGAGTTACAATGAGCAGTTCTTC. The chain combines TRBV18 with TRBJ2-1; 11 bases are a match to TRBD2. Germline trimming cut 5 bases from V and 4 bases from J; bases unmatched to any gene: 4. Germline lookup yields CDR1 KGHSH and CDR2 LQKENI. The CDR3 consists of 15 residues.

The CDR3 reads CASSEGRVREKLFF. The CDR3 nucleotides are TGCGCCAGCAGTGAGGGAAGGGTGCGAGAAAAACTGTTTTTT. The chain recombines TRBV10-2 with TRBJ1-4; no clear D gene. The CDR3 has 14 amino acids. The germline V gene has CDR1 WSHSY and CDR2 SAAADI. V lost 2 bases, J lost 8 bases, and 12 bases lay in between.

This CDR3 is CASSPQRGTDTQYF. The CDR3 bases are TGTGCCAGCAGCCCTCAGCGGGGCACAGATACGCAGTATTTT. This sequence joins TRBV28 and TRBJ2-3; maybe TRBD2 (6 bases). The CDR3 consists of 14 residues. Trimming stripped 6 bases from V and 1 base from J, with 11 bases between. Per germline, CDR1 MDHEN and CDR2 SYDVKM.

The chain carries TRBV11-2 and TRBJ2-5; TRBD2 aligns across 8 bases. This CDR3 is 14 amino acids long. Germline V gene lookup returns CDR1 SGHAT and CDR2 FQNNGV. V lost 2 bases to trimming and J lost 5 bases; unmatched junction nucleotides: 4. CDR3 bases: TGTGCCAGCAGCTTACGGGAGGGCTACGAGACCCAGTACTTC. This encodes CASSLREGYETQYF.

V gene TRBV28 combines with J gene TRBJ1-1; a weak D match, TRBD1 (5 bases). This CDR3 is 11 amino acids long. Germline CDR1 reads MDHEN; CDR2 reads SYDVKM. V lost 2 bases to trimming and J lost 12 bases, with 10 bases between them. DNA of the CDR3: TGTGCCAGCAGTTTAGGCATGGGGCCTTTCTTT. It encodes CASSLGMGPFF.

J is TRBJ2-5 and V is TRBV7-9; possibly TRBD1 for D (6 bases). Trimming removed 2 bases from V and 4 bases from J, with 11 bases in between. This CDR3 is built from 14 residues. Per germline, CDR1 SEHNR and CDR2 FQNEAQ (reference sequence). The CDR3 protein is CASSLFQGTETQYF. For the CDR3, the DNA is TGTGCCAGCAGCTTATTCCAGGGGACAGAGACCCAGTACTTC.

Points on this clone: The sample carries other DNA sequences with the same CDR3. This sequence joins TRBV7-3 and TRBJ2-6; D is unclear. Germline V CDR1 and CDR2: SGHTA, FQGTGA. The CDR3 consists of 13 residues. V was clipped by 5 bases and J by 2 bases, with 4 bases between them. CDR3 amino acids: CASSGAGANVLTF. CDR3 DNA sequence: TGTGCCAGCAGCGGGGCTGGGGCCAACGTCCTGACTTTC.